The sample holds a few counts of the clone carrying this T cell receptor (beta chain). Antigen specificity is unknown. The data belong to a study of cytomegalovirus exposure and HLA in healthy donors. V lost 4 bases, J lost 0 bases, and 10 bases lay in between. In germline, CDR1 is SGHVS, CDR2 FQNEAQ. This CDR3 contains 15 residues. PCR was performed using 60 Vbeta and 13 Jbeta primers. Measured with immunoSEQ multiplex PCR; TCRdb has only the in-frame clones, and not every one. This sample has around 150,000 clones, with more than 65% found just once. Study findings and constraints: Cytomegalovirus status was reportedly diagnosed by the classifier with high specificity and sensitivity.

The chain is built from TRBV7-8 and TRBJ1-5; no clear D. This TCR came from a man in his fifties or sixties in good health and CMV-seropositive. Sequencing used PBMCs. Written as DNA, the CDR3 is TGTGCCAGCAGCTATCTGACTAATAGCAATCAGCCCCAGCATTTT. Amino acid sequence: CASSYLTNSNQPQHF. Filled out from reference TRBV7-8 and TRBJ1-5, the complete variable domain reads GAGVSQSPRYKVAKRGQDVALRCDPISGHVSLFWYQQALGQGPEFLTYFQNEAQLDKSGLPSDRFFAERPEGSVSTLKIQRTQQEDSAVYLCASSYLTNSNQPQHFGDGTRLSIL.